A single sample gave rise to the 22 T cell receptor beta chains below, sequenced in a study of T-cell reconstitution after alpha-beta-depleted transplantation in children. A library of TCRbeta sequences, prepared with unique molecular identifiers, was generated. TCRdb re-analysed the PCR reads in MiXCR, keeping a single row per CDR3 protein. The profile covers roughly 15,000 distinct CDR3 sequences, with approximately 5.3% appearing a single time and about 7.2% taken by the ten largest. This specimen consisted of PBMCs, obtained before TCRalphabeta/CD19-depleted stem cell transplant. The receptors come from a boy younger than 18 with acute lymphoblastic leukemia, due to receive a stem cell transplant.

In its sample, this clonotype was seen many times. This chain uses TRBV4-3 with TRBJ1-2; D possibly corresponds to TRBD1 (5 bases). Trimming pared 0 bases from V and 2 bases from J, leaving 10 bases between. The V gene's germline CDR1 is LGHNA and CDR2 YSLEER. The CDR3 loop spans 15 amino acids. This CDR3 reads CASSQDWGMNYGYTF. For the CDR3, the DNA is TGCGCCAGCAGCCAAGATTGGGGCATGAACTATGGCTACACCTTC.

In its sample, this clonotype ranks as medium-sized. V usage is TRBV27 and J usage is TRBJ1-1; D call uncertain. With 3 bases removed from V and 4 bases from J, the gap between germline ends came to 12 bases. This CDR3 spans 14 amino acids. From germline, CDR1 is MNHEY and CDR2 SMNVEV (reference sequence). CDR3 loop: CASSLWGGGTEAFF. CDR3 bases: TGTGCCAGCAGTTTGTGGGGAGGTGGCACTGAAGCTTTCTTT.

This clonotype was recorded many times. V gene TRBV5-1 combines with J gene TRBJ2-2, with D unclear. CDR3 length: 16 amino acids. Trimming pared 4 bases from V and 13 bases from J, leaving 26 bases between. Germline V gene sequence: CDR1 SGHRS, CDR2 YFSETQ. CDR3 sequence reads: CASSSVGPVMSPGLFF. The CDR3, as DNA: TGCGCCAGCAGCAGCGTTGGCCCCGTGATGTCCCCGGGGCTGTTTTTT.

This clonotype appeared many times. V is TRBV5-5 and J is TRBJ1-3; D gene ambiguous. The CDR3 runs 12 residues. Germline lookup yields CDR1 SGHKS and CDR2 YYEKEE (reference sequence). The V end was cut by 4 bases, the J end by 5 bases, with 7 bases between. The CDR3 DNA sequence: TGTGCCAGCAGCGGTATTCGAAACACCATATATTTT. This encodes CASSGIRNTIYF.

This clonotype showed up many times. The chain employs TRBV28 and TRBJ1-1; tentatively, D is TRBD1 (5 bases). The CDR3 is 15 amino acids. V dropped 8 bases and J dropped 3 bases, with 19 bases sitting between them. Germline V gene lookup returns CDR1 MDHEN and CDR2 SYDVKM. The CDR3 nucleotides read TGTGCCAGCGGCCCGAGTATACAGGTGGACACTGAAGCTTTCTTT. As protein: CASGPSIQVDTEAFF.

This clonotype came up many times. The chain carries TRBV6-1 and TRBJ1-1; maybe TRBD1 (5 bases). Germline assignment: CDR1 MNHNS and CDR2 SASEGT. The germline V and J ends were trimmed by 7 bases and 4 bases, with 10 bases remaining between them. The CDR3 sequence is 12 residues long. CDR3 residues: CASNRGGTEAFF. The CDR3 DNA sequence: TGTGCCAGCAATCGGGGGGGCACTGAAGCTTTCTTT.

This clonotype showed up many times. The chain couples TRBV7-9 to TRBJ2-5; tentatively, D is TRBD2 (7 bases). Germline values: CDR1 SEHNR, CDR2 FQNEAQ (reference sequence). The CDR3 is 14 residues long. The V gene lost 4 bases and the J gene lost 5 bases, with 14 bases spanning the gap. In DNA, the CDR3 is TGTGCCAGCAGCTCTCGGGGGGCCGGGGAGACCCAGTACTTC. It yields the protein CASSSRGAGETQYF.

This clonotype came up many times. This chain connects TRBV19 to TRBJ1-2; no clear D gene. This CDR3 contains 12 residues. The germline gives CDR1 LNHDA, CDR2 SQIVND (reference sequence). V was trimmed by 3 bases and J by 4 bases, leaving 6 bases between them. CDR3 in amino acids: CASSIHGYGYTF. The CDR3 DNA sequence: TGTGCCAGTAGTATCCACGGCTATGGCTACACCTTC.

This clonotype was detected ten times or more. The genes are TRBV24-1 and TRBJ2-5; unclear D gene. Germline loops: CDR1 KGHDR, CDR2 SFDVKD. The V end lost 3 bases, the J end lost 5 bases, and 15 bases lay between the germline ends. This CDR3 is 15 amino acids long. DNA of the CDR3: TGTGCCACCAGTGATAGCAAGCCGGCAGGCGAGACCCAGTACTTC. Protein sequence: CATSDSKPAGETQYF.

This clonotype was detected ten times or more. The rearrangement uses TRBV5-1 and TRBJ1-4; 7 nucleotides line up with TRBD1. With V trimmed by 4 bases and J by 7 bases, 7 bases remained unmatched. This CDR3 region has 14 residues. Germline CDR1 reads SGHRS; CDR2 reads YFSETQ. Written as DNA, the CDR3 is TGCGCCAGCAGCGCGACAGGGACGATTGAAAAACTGTTTTTT. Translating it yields CASSATGTIEKLFF.

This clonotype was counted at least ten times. The CDR3 coding sequence is TGTGCCAGCAGCGTAAATTATGGCTACACCTTC. The encoded protein is CASSVNYGYTF. The chain joins TRBV28 to TRBJ1-2; unclear D gene. Germline CDR1 reads MDHEN; CDR2 reads SYDVKM. The CDR3 runs 11 residues. V lost 6 bases to trimming and J lost 5 bases, with 7 bases between them.

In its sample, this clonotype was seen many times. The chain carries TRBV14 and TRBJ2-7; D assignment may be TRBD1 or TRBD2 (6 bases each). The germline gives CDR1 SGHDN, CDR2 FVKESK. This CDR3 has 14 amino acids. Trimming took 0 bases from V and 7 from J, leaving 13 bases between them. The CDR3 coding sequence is TGTGCCAGCAGCCAAGATACGGGGGCCCCAGAGCAGTACTTC. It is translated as CASSQDTGAPEQYF.

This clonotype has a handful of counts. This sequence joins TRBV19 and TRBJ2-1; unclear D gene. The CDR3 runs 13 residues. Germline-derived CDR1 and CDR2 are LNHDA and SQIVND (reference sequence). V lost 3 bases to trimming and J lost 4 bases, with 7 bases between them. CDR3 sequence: CASSIFRYNEQFF. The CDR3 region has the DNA TGTGCCAGTAGTATCTTCAGGTACAATGAGCAGTTCTTC. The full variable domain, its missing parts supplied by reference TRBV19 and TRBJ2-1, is DGGITQSPKYLFRKEGQNVTLSCEQNLNHDAMYWYRQDPGQGLRLIYYSQIVNDFQKGDIAEGYSVSREKKESFPLTVTSAQKNPTAFYLCASSIFRYNEQFFGPGTRLTVL.

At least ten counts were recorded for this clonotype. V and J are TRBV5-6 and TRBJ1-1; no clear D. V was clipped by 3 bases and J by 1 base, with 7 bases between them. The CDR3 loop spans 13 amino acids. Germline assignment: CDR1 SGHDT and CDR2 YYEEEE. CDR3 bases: TGTGCCAGCAGCTGGGCAAGGAACACTGAAGCTTTCTTT. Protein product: CASSWARNTEAFF.

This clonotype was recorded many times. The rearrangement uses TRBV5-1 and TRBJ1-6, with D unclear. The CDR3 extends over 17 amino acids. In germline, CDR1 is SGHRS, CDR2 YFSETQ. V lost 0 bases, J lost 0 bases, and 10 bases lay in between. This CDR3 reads CASSLEPLSSYNSPLHF. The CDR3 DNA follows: TGCGCCAGCAGCTTGGAGCCCCTGAGCTCCTATAATTCACCCCTCCACTTT.

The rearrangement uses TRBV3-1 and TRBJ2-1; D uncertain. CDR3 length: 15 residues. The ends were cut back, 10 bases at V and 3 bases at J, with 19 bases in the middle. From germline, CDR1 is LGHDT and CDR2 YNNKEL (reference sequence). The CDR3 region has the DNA TGTGCCACCACCCCGCCCGGCCCTAGCTACAATGAGCAGTTCTTC. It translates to CATTPPGPSYNEQFF.

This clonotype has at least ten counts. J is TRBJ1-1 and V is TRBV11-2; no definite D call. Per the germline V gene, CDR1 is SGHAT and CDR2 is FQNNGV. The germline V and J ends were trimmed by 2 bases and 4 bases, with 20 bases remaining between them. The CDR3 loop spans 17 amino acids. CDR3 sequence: CASSLIFALAGFTEAFF. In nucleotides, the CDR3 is TGTGCCAGCAGCTTAATATTTGCTCTCGCGGGTTTCACTGAAGCTTTCTTT.

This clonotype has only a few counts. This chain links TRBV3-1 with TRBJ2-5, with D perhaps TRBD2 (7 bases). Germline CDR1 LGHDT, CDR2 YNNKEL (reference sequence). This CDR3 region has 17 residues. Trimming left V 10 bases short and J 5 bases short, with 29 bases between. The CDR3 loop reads CATCQEWDGGGRETQYF. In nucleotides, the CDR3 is TGTGCCACCTGCCAAGAATGGGATGGGGGGGGCAGGGAGACCCAGTACTTC.

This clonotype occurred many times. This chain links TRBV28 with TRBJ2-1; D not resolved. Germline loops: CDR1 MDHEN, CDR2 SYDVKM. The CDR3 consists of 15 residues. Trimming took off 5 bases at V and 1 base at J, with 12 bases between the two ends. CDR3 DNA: TGTGCCAGCAGTCCACCCGAGTGGTCCTACAATGAGCAGTTCTTC. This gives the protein CASSPPEWSYNEQFF. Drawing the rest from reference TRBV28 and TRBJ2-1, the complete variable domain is DVKVTQSSRYLVKRTGEKVFLECVQDMDHENMFWYRQDPGLGLRLIYFSYDVKMKEKGDIPEGYSVSREKKERFSLILESASTNQTSMYLCASSPPEWSYNEQFFGPGTRLTVL.

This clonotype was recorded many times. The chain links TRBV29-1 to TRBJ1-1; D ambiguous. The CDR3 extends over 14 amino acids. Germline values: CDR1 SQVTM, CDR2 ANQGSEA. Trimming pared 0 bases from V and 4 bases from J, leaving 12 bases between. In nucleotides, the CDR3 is TGCAGCGTTGAAGATCTTTGGGCGGGCACTGAAGCTTTCTTT. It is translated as CSVEDLWAGTEAFF.

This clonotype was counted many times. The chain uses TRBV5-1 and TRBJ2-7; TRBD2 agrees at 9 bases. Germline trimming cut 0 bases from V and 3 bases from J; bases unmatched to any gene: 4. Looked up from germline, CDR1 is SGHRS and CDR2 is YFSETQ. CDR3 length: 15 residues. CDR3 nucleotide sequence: TGCGCCAGCAGCTTGGACAGCGGGAGGATCTACGAGCAGTACTTC. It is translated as CASSLDSGRIYEQYF.

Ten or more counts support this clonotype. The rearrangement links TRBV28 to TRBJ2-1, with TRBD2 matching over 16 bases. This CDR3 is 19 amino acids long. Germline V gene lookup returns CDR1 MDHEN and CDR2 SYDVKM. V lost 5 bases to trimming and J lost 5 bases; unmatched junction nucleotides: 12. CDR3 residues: CASSALSGLAGGPNNEQFF. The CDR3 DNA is TGTGCCAGCAGTGCTCTTTCGGGACTAGCGGGAGGGCCCAACAATGAGCAGTTCTTC.